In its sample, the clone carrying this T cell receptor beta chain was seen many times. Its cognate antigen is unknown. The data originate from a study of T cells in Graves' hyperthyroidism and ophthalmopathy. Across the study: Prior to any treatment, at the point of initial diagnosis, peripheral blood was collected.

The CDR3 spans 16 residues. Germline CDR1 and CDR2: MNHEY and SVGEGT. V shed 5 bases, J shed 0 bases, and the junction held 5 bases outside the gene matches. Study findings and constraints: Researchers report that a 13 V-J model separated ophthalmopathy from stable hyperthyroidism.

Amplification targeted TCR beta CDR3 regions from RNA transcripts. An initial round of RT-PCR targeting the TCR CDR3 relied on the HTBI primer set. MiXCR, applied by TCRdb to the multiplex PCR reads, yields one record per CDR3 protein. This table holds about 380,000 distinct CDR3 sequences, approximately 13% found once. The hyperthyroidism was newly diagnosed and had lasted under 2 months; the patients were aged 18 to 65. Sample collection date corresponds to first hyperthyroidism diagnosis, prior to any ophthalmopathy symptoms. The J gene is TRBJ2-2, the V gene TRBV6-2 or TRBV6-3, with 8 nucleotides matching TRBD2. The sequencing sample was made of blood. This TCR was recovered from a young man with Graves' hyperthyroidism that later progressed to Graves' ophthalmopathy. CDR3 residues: CASSHRGGSNTGELFF. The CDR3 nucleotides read TGTGCCAGCAGTCACCGGGGGGGCTCGAACACCGGGGAGCTGTTTTTT.